The 2 T cell receptor beta chains listed next were all sequenced from one sample in a study of blood T cell repertoires in COVID-19 (TCRdb year 2020). Library creation used the immunoSEQ multiplex PCR assay. Held by TCRdb, this immuneACCESS table contains in-frame sequences only and omits some clones. Under half of the omission traces to an unresolved V gene where checked; the cause of the rest is unknown. The sample profile shows roughly 180,000 clones; over 70% of them were found once. Clones ranked in the top ten supply around 6% of the sample. Material for sequencing was PBMCs or T cells enriched from blood (not recorded which). Receptors originate from a middle-aged woman with acute COVID-19.

V is TRBV19 and J is TRBJ2-1; TRBD1 aligns across 10 bases. V was clipped by 8 bases and J by 8 bases; unmatched bases: 15. The CDR3 runs 16 residues. Germline V gives CDR1 LNHDA, CDR2 SQIVND (reference sequence). As DNA, the CDR3 is TGTGCCAGTCGACGCACGGACAGGGGGGAAGTGGATGAGCAGTTCTTC. Translating gives CASRRTDRGEVDEQFF.

The V call is TRBV28, the J call TRBJ1-5; D possibly corresponds to TRBD1 (5 bases). The CDR3 consists of 16 residues. Per the germline V gene, CDR1 is MDHEN and CDR2 is SYDVKM. Between the trimmed V and J ends, which lost 3 bases and 2 bases, there was a span of 14 bases. The CDR3, as DNA: TGTGCCAGCAGTTTTCATCAGGGCGTTGGCAATCAGCCCCAGCATTTT. Translation gives CASSFHQGVGNQPQHF.